A single sample gave rise to the 25 T cell receptor beta chains below, sequenced in a study of blood T cell repertoires in COVID-19. Repertoires were generated with immunoSEQ multiplex PCR, while TCRdb's copy carries only in-frame clones and drops some. The table lists about 220,000 clones, 65% to 90% of them singletons. Sample: peripheral blood. The receptors derive from a woman aged 70-85 years with COVID-19, enrolled during active disease.

In DNA, the CDR3 is TGTGCCAGCAGCAAAGAGCGGGACACCCCTAATTCACCCCTCCACTTT. The encoded protein is CASSKERDTPNSPLHF. The chain is built from TRBV21-1 and TRBJ1-6. TRBV21-1 is recorded as a pseudogene. The CDR3 runs 16 residues.

This clone was counted between two and nine times. The chain links TRBV5-1 to TRBJ1-1; TRBD1 matches 9 bases. Germline V gives CDR1 SGHRS, CDR2 YFSETQ. V was pared by 4 bases and J by 1 base, with 5 bases of the junction left unmatched. This CDR3 is 15 amino acids long. The CDR3 is CASSPRTGANTEAFF. The CDR3 DNA sequence: TGCGCCAGCAGCCCCAGGACAGGGGCGAACACTGAAGCTTTCTTT.

The V and J genes are TRBV29-1 and TRBJ2-4, with 7 bases aligning to TRBD1. Trimming at V came to 6 bases and at J to 8 bases, leaving 7 bases not matched to a gene. The CDR3 totals 12 residues. From germline, CDR1 is SQVTM and CDR2 ANQGSEA. Here the CDR3 reads CSVRTGQDIQYF. CDR3 bases: TGCAGCGTGCGGACAGGTCAAGACATTCAGTACTTC.

The chain joins TRBV7-2 to TRBJ2-7; 15 bases agree with TRBD2. Germline assignment: CDR1 SGHTA and CDR2 FQGNSA. The V segment lost 4 bases and the J segment 6 bases; nucleotides outside the gene matches: 7. The CDR3 spans 16 residues. The CDR3 DNA follows: TGTGCCAGCAGCTCCAGGACTAGCGGGAGGGCCAGCGAGCAGTACTTC. Protein: CASSSRTSGRASEQYF.

The V and J genes are TRBV12-3 or TRBV12-4 and TRBJ1-2; a weak D match, TRBD1 (5 bases). The CDR3 spans 13 residues. Trimming left V 3 bases short and J 9 bases short, with 14 bases between. The CDR3 nucleotides read TGTGCCAGCAGTTTTAATGGGGCGGAGAGCTACACCTTC. It specifies CASSFNGAESYTF.

The chain has TRBV9 and TRBJ2-2; 12 bases line up with TRBD2. Germline V lookup: CDR1 SGDLS, CDR2 YYNGEE. J was trimmed by 3 bases and V by 2 bases; bases with no gene match: 14. The CDR3 spans 20 residues. Written as DNA, the CDR3 is TGTGCCAGCAGCGTCCTGGGCCTAGCGGGGGGGTATAGGGACACCGGGGAGCTGTTTTTT. Encoded protein: CASSVLGLAGGYRDTGELFF. Drawing the rest from reference TRBV9 and TRBJ2-2, the complete variable domain is DSGVTQTPKHLITATGQRVTLRCSPRSGDLSVYWYQQSLDQGLQFLIQYYNGEERAKGNILERFSAQQFPDLHSELNLSSLELGDSALYFCASSVLGLAGGYRDTGELFFGEGSRLTVL.

The V gene is TRBV6-5, the J gene TRBJ1-2; 7 positions agree with TRBD1. The CDR3 length is 14 residues. V lost 4 bases, J lost 4 bases, and 6 bases stayed unmatched. Germline V CDR1 and CDR2: MNHEY, SVGAGI. DNA for the CDR3: TGTGCCAGCAGTTCCCACAGGGGTTCCTATGGCTACACCTTC. Amino acid sequence: CASSSHRGSYGYTF.

The chain joins TRBV2 to TRBJ1-1; 8 bases are a match to TRBD1. J gave up 0 bases and V 4 bases, and 4 bases lay outside the gene matches. CDR1 is SNHLY and CDR2 is FYNNEI in the germline V gene. The CDR3 totals 15 residues. The DNA of the CDR3 is TGTGCCAGCAGTGGGGACAGGACCTTGAACACTGAAGCTTTCTTT. Protein product: CASSGDRTLNTEAFF.

For this clone: Germline and junction disagree at one end, which may indicate a read error. The chain links TRBV5-8 to TRBJ2-7; TRBD2 is a possible D gene (5 bases). Germline V CDR1 and CDR2: SGHTS, YDEGEE. The CDR3 contains 11 residues. The DNA for the CDR3 is TGTGCCAGCAGCGTTAGGGCCGACTATGGCTTC. Amino acids: CASSVRADYGF.

The chain joins TRBV2 to TRBJ2-2; D unclear. V was clipped by 2 bases and J by 5 bases, with 12 bases between them. The CDR3 spans 15 residues. CDR1 and CDR2 (germline): SNHLY, FYNNEI. CDR3 DNA: TGTGCCAGCAGTGAATTTTTGCGGAGTACCGGGGAGCTGTTTTTT. It specifies CASSEFLRSTGELFF.

This clone has a handful of counts. The chain joins TRBV29-1 to TRBJ1-1; 8 nucleotides line up with TRBD1. Germline V gives CDR1 SQVTM, CDR2 ANQGSEA. The V segment lost 7 bases and the J segment 1 base; nucleotides outside the gene matches: 8. The CDR3 sequence is 14 residues long. CDR3 in DNA: TGCAGCGCGATCCCGACAGGGGCGAACACTGAAGCTTTCTTT. Protein sequence: CSAIPTGANTEAFF.

The chain uses TRBV27 and TRBJ2-7, with D perhaps TRBD2 (7 bases). The CDR3 totals 14 residues. Trimming took off 6 bases at V and 6 bases at J, with 18 bases between the two ends. Germline V gene lookup returns CDR1 MNHEY and CDR2 SMNVEV (reference sequence). The DNA of the CDR3 is TGTGCCAGCAGCCAGAGGGGGGGGGTCAGCGAGCAGTACTTC. Amino acids: CASSQRGGVSEQYF.

This clone has only one observation. The chain carries TRBV11-3 and TRBJ1-2, with D tentatively TRBD1 (5 bases). Germline lookup yields CDR1 SGHNT and CDR2 YENEEA. There are 13 residues in the CDR3. V shed 4 bases and J shed 7 bases, with 13 bases lying between them. The CDR3 region is CASSSSKGAGYTF. The CDR3 bases are TGTGCCAGCAGCTCCAGTAAAGGGGCTGGCTACACCTTC.

The chain links TRBV27 to TRBJ2-7, with 12 bases aligning to TRBD2. The CDR3 length is 15 residues. Germline V gene lookup returns CDR1 MNHEY and CDR2 SMNVEV (reference sequence). V trimming: 5 bases; J trimming: 5 bases; junction bases outside the gene matches: 7. Here the CDR3 DNA reads TGTGCCAGCAGTCCCGGACTAGCGGGGTATCACGAGCAGTACTTC. Translating gives CASSPGLAGYHEQYF.

This sequence joins TRBV30 and TRBJ2-3; maybe TRBD2 (6 bases). This CDR3 is built from 17 residues. CDR1 is GTSNPN and CDR2 is SVGIG in the germline V gene (reference sequence). Deletions cut 0 bases from V and 4 bases from J, with 20 bases between. For the CDR3, the DNA is TGTGCCTGGAGTGTCGCTGGGACTCCGATTCTCCCAGATACGCAGTATTTT. This codes for CAWSVAGTPILPDTQYF.

This clone showed up just once. V is TRBV19 and J is TRBJ1-2; the D gene is possibly TRBD1 (5 bases). The CDR3 is 11 residues long. Germline-derived CDR1 and CDR2 are LNHDA and SQIVND (reference sequence). Trimming took off 3 bases at V and 7 bases at J, with 6 bases between the two ends. In nucleotides, the CDR3 is TGTGCCAGTAGTATGGGGCTTGGCTACACCTTC. Translated, it gives CASSMGLGYTF.

The chain employs TRBV9 and TRBJ2-1; 9 bases are a match to TRBD2. J was trimmed by 10 bases and V by 0 bases; bases with no gene match: 5. Germline-derived CDR1 and CDR2 are SGDLS and YYNGEE. The CDR3 spans 14 residues. CDR3 bases: TGTGCCAGCAGCGTAGATGTAGCGGGAGTCGAGCAGTTCTTC. It translates to CASSVDVAGVEQFF.

V is TRBV18 and J is TRBJ1-2, with 8 nucleotides matching TRBD1. The CDR3 length is 14 residues. Germline CDR1 reads KGHSH; CDR2 reads LQKENI. The trim removed 5 bases at V and 6 bases at J, leaving 8 bases unmatched. CDR3 bases: TGTGCCAGCTCAACGGGACAGGACTTCGATGGCTACACCTTC. It is translated as CASSTGQDFDGYTF.

This clone has only a few counts. J is TRBJ1-2 and V is TRBV5-1; TRBD1 aligns across 7 bases. The CDR3 sequence is 15 residues long. V was pared by 5 bases and J by 7 bases, with 14 bases of the junction left unmatched. Looked up from germline, CDR1 is SGHRS and CDR2 is YFSETQ. CDR3 loop: CASSKDRDNIFGYTF. As DNA, the CDR3 is TGCGCCAGCAGTAAAGACAGGGACAACATCTTTGGCTACACCTTC.

The rearrangement uses TRBV7-2 and TRBJ1-3; TRBD1 is a possible D gene (6 bases). CDR1 is SGHTA and CDR2 is FQGNSA in the germline V gene. The CDR3 consists of 15 residues. The V gene lost 3 bases and the J gene lost 2 bases, with 11 bases spanning the gap. Here the CDR3 DNA reads TGTGCCAGCAGCTTGGGAAGGACAGCTGGAAACACCATATATTTT. Amino acid sequence: CASSLGRTAGNTIYF.

The chain employs TRBV30 and TRBJ1-2; D is ambiguous. The germline gives CDR1 GTSNPN, CDR2 SVGIG (reference sequence). The V gene lost 1 base and the J gene lost 7 bases, with 13 bases spanning the gap. This CDR3 contains 13 residues. Written as DNA, the CDR3 is TGTGCCTGGAGTGCGACGGGTCAAAGTGGCTACACCTTC. Protein: CAWSATGQSGYTF.

The chain has TRBV19 and TRBJ2-3, with a tentative D call TRBD2 (6 bases). Between the trimmed V and J ends, which lost 1 base and 2 bases, there was a span of 13 bases. This CDR3 region has 16 residues. CDR1 and CDR2 from the germline V gene are LNHDA and SQIVND (reference sequence). The CDR3 nucleotides read TGTGCCAGTAGTATAGTTAGGCTAGCGCCCACAGATACGCAGTATTTT. Its protein product is CASSIVRLAPTDTQYF.

The rearrangement joins TRBV5-4 to TRBJ1-3; a weak D match, TRBD1 (6 bases). The germline gives CDR1 SGHNT, CDR2 YYREEE (reference sequence). The CDR3 spans 15 residues. The V gene lost 4 bases and the J gene lost 0 bases, with 11 bases spanning the gap. Here the CDR3 DNA reads TGTGCCAGCAGCAGTCGGACAGACTCTGGAAACACCATATATTTT. It encodes CASSSRTDSGNTIYF.

This chain connects TRBV18 to TRBJ1-4, with 9 bases fitting TRBD1. Germline trimming cut 4 bases from V and 4 bases from J; bases unmatched to any gene: 4. Per germline, CDR1 KGHSH and CDR2 LQKENI. This CDR3 contains 15 residues. The CDR3 nucleotides are TGTGCCAGCTCACTGGACAGGGGACGTAATGAAAAACTGTTTTTT. The encoded protein is CASSLDRGRNEKLFF. The whole variable domain, remainder taken from reference TRBV18 and TRBJ1-4, is NAGVMQNPRHLVRRRGQEARLRCSPMKGHSHVYWYRQLPEEGLKFMVYLQKENIIDESGMPKERFSAEFPKEGPSILRIQQVVRGDSAAYFCASSLDRGRNEKLFFGSGTQLSVL.

This clone appeared a few times. This chain links TRBV19 with TRBJ2-2, with 7 nucleotides matching TRBD1. CDR1 is LNHDA, CDR2 SQIVND, per germline (reference sequence). V lost 10 bases, J lost 1 base, and 3 bases stayed unmatched. This CDR3 comprises 13 residues. The chain's CDR3 is CATNRGNTGELFF. The CDR3 nucleotides are TGTGCCACTAACAGGGGGAACACCGGGGAGCTGTTTTTT. The full variable domain, with the rest looked up from reference TRBV19 and TRBJ2-2, is DGGITQSPKYLFRKEGQNVTLSCEQNLNHDAMYWYRQDPGQGLRLIYYSQIVNDFQKGDIAEGYSVSREKKESFPLTVTSAQKNPTAFYLCATNRGNTGELFFGEGSRLTVL.